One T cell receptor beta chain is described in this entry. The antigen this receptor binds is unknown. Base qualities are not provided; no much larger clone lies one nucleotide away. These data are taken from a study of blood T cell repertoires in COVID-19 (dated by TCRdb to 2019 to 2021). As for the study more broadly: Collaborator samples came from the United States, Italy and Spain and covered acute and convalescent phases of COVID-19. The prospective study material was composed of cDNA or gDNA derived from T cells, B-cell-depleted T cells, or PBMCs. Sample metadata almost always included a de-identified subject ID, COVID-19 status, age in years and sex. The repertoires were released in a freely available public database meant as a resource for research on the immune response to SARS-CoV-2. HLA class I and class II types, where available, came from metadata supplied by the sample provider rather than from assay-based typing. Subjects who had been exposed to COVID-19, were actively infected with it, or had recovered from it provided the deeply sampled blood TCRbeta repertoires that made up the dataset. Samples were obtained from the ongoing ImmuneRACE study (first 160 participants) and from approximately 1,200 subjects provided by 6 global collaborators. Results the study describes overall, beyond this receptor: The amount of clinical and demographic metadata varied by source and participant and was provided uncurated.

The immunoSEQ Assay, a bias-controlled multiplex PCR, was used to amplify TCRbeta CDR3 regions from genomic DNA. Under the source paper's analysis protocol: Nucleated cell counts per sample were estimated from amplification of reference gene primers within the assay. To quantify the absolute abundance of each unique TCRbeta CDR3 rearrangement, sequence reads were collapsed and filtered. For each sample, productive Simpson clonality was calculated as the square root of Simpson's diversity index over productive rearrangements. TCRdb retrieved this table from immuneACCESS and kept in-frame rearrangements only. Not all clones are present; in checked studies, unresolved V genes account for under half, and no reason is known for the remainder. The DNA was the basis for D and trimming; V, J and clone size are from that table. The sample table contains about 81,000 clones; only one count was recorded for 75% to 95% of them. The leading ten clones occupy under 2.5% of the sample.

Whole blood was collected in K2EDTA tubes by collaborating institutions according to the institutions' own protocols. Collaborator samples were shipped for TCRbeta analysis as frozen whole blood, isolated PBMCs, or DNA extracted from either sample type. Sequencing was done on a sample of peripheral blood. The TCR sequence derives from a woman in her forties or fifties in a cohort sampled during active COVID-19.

The DNA reads TGTGCCAGCAGTGACAGGGGATTGAACACTGAAGCTTTCTTT. Translated, this gives CASSDRGLNTEAFF. In this chain, TRBV6-1 is recombined with TRBJ1-1; TRBD1 is perhaps the D gene, given 6 matching bases. V gives up 3 bases and J gives up 0 bases, and the segment between their germline ends measures 8 bases. As encoded in the germline V gene, CDR1 is MNHNS while CDR2 is SASEGT. The CDR3 goes from the cysteine to the phenylalanine over 14 residues. Only CDR3 DNA is held: 42 bases, read in frame from base 1.